One sample yielded the 32 T cell receptor beta chains listed below, sequenced in a study of blood T cell repertoires in COVID-19. Sequencing was performed with immunoSEQ multiplex PCR; in TCRdb, only in-frame clones are kept and a portion is missing. The profile shows approximately 150,000 clones, 75% to 90% of them singletons. The sample consisted of peripheral blood. These TCRs come from a man in his 70s with acute or convalescent COVID-19.

The chain combines TRBV3-1 (or the pseudogene TRBV3-2) with TRBJ1-2, with 9 bases matching TRBD1. In germline, CDR1 is LGHDT, CDR2 YNNKEL (reference sequence). Losses at the gene ends were 3 bases for V and 8 bases for J; bases not matched to a gene: 7. This CDR3 contains 14 residues. In DNA form, the CDR3 reads TGTGCCAGCAGCCACGAACAGGGGGCGCAAGGCTACACCTTC. Residues: CASSHEQGAQGYTF.

The chain couples TRBV27 to TRBJ1-4, with TRBD1 matching 10 bases. The CDR3 contains 15 residues. After removal of 5 bases from V and 5 bases from J, the junction contained 5 bases not matched to a gene. CDR1 MNHEY and CDR2 SMNVEV come from the germline V gene (reference sequence). CDR3: CASSIRTGGNEKLFF. Here the CDR3 DNA reads TGTGCCAGCAGTATCCGGACAGGGGGAAATGAAAAACTGTTTTTT.

The rearrangement uses TRBV11-1 and TRBJ1-6; no clear D gene. Trimming removed 0 bases at V and 9 bases at J, with 9 bases between. The germline gives CDR1 SGHAT, CDR2 FQDESV (reference sequence). The CDR3 covers 14 residues. The CDR3 loop reads CASSLASPVSPLHF. DNA of the CDR3: TGTGCCAGCAGCTTAGCGTCTCCGGTTTCACCCCTCCACTTT.

The V call is TRBV5-1, the J call TRBJ1-2; 9 bases are a match to TRBD1. The V segment lost 2 bases and the J segment 6 bases; nucleotides outside the gene matches: 8. Germline loops: CDR1 SGHRS, CDR2 YFSETQ. This CDR3 has 15 residues. Here the CDR3 reads CASSLGDRERNGYTF. For the CDR3, the DNA is TGCGCCAGCAGCTTAGGGGACAGGGAGAGGAATGGCTACACCTTC.

The gene calls are TRBV11-1 and TRBJ2-7, with 9 bases identical to TRBD1. With V trimmed by 5 bases and J by 6 bases, 11 bases remained unmatched. Per germline, CDR1 SGHAT and CDR2 FQDESV (reference sequence). The CDR3 length is 15 residues. CDR3 residues: CASSSPGQGLGEQYF. For the CDR3, the DNA is TGTGCCAGCAGCAGTCCCGGACAGGGGCTGGGCGAGCAGTACTTC.

The chain recombines TRBV5-1 with TRBJ1-1; TRBD1 is a possible D gene (5 bases). The CDR3 is made up of 14 amino acids. The ends were cut back, 0 bases at V and 1 base at J, with 7 bases in the middle. Germline V lookup: CDR1 SGHRS, CDR2 YFSETQ. CDR3 DNA sequence: TGCGCCAGCAGCTTGGCCGGACAGAACACTGAAGCTTTCTTT. Its translation is CASSLAGQNTEAFF. Looking up the rest from reference TRBV5-1 and TRBJ1-1 gives the full variable domain: KAGVTQTPRYLIKTRGQQVTLSCSPISGHRSVSWYQQTPGQGLQFLFEYFSETQRNKGNFPGRFSGRQFSNSRSEMNVSTLELGDSALYLCASSLAGQNTEAFFGQGTRLTVV.

V and J are TRBV6-2 or TRBV6-3 and TRBJ1-1; TRBD1 matches at 7 bases. In germline, CDR1 is MNHEY, CDR2 SVGEGT. V lost 0 bases and J lost 1; bases outside the gene matches: 5. There are 16 residues in the CDR3. CDR3 protein: CASSYSPGQANTEAFF. CDR3 DNA: TGTGCCAGCAGTTACTCCCCCGGACAGGCGAACACTGAAGCTTTCTTT.

The chain employs TRBV21-1 and TRBJ1-5. TRBV21-1 is assigned pseudogene status. The CDR3 contains 22 residues. CDR3 coding DNA: TGTGCCAGCAGCAAAGCGCTTGGAGAAAATGAAGCGAATGTGACCACCCATCAGCCCCAGCATTTT. Its protein is CASSKALGENEANVTTHQPQHF.

The chain couples TRBV5-1 to TRBJ1-5; D is possibly TRBD1 (5 bases). Trimming took 4 bases from V and 9 from J, leaving 14 bases between them. Germline V gene lookup returns CDR1 SGHRS and CDR2 YFSETQ. The CDR3 runs 13 residues. The CDR3 reads CASSRGGERPQHF. Here the CDR3 DNA reads TGCGCCAGCAGCCGTGGGGGGGAACGGCCCCAGCATTTT.

The chain uses TRBV19 and TRBJ1-3; no clear D. Trimming took 8 bases from V and 1 from J, leaving 21 bases between them. This CDR3 is built from 17 residues. The germline gives CDR1 LNHDA, CDR2 SQIVND (reference sequence). In DNA form, the CDR3 reads TGTGCCAGTTCGAACCAGGCATCGTTGTTTTCTGGAAACACCATATATTTT. Translation: CASSNQASLFSGNTIYF.

The rearrangement joins TRBV10-1 to TRBJ2-1; 10 bases line up with TRBD2. This CDR3 region has 16 residues. J gave up 6 bases and V 3 bases, and 8 bases lay outside the gene matches. The germline V gene encodes CDR1 WNHNN and CDR2 SYGVQD (reference sequence). The CDR3 here is CASSEWASGSANEQFF. DNA for the CDR3: TGCGCCAGCAGTGAATGGGCTAGCGGGAGTGCCAATGAGCAGTTCTTC.

The chain uses TRBV11-1 and TRBJ2-3; tentatively, D is TRBD2 (5 bases). Germline V gene data show CDR1 as SGHAT and CDR2 as FQDESV (reference sequence). The CDR3 is 14 residues long. The ends were cut back, 5 bases at V and 0 bases at J, with 9 bases in the middle. DNA for the CDR3: TGTGCCAGCAGCCTTCGGACTAGCACAGATACGCAGTATTTT. This codes for CASSLRTSTDTQYF.

The V and J genes are TRBV14 and TRBJ2-3, with TRBD1 matching over 9 bases. The CDR3 sequence is 16 residues long. The germline gives CDR1 SGHDN, CDR2 FVKESK. The J segment lost 6 bases and the V segment lost 5 bases, leaving 12 bases of the junction unmatched. CDR3 nucleotide sequence: TGTGCCAGCAGCAAATTCCGGGACAGGGCAATGGATACGCAGTATTTT. Translating gives CASSKFRDRAMDTQYF.

This chain links TRBV18 with TRBJ2-2; a weak D match, TRBD1 (5 bases). The germline V gene has CDR1 KGHSH and CDR2 LQKENI. This CDR3 spans 15 amino acids. V lost 2 bases and J 5 bases, leaving 12 bases between the germline ends. CDR3 in DNA: TGTGCCAGCTCACCATTCCAGGGTGATACCGGGGAGCTGTTTTTT. Its protein is CASSPFQGDTGELFF.

This clone has just a few counts. The chain joins TRBV9 to TRBJ2-7; 8 nucleotides align to TRBD1. The CDR3 is 14 residues long. Germline-derived CDR1 and CDR2 are SGDLS and YYNGEE. V shed 2 bases and J 5 bases; nucleotides not matched to a gene: 6. This CDR3 reads CASSVTGDTHEQYF. The CDR3, as DNA: TGTGCCAGCAGCGTGACAGGGGATACCCACGAGCAGTACTTC.

The gene calls are TRBV5-4 and TRBJ2-7; TRBD2 aligns across 10 bases. The CDR3 is made up of 15 amino acids. Germline CDR1 SGHNT, CDR2 YYREEE (reference sequence). V lost 1 base to trimming and J lost 6 bases; unmatched junction nucleotides: 7. The CDR3 DNA sequence: TGTGCCAGCAGCTTGATAGCGGGGGGTACGGGCGAGCAGTACTTC. Translation: CASSLIAGGTGEQYF.

CDR3 in amino acids: CASSPDRVRNSPLHF. CDR3 nucleotide sequence: TGCGCCAGCAGCCCAGACAGGGTTCGGAATTCACCCCTCCACTTT. The chain is built from TRBV5-1 and TRBJ1-6; TRBD1 matches 7 bases. CDR3 length equals 15 residues. The germline CDR1 and CDR2 sequences are SGHRS and YFSETQ. After removal of 4 bases from V and 7 bases from J, the junction contained 8 bases not matched to a gene.

The rearrangement links TRBV5-6 to TRBJ1-2; 7 bases align to TRBD1. The CDR3 totals 15 residues. The ends lost 3 bases at V and 0 bases at J; junction bases unmatched: 5. Germline loops: CDR1 SGHDT, CDR2 YYEEEE. The CDR3 reads CASSWGQLPNYGYTF. The CDR3 DNA follows: TGTGCCAGCAGCTGGGGACAGCTACCTAACTATGGCTACACCTTC. The full variable domain, rest sourced from reference TRBV5-6 and TRBJ1-2, is DAGVTQSPTHLIKTRGQQVTLRCSPKSGHDTVSWYQQALGQGPQFIFQYYEEEERQRGNFPDRFSGHQFPNYSSELNVNALLLGDSALYLCASSWGQLPNYGYTFGSGTRLTVV.

This chain connects TRBV2 to TRBJ1-2; a weak D match, TRBD1 (6 bases). The ends were cut back, 5 bases at V and 9 bases at J, with 13 bases in the middle. This CDR3 region has 12 residues. Germline V gene sequence: CDR1 SNHLY, CDR2 FYNNEI. CDR3 sequence: CASSLGGDRYTF. As DNA, the CDR3 is TGTGCCAGCAGTTTAGGGGGGGATCGCTACACCTTC. Variable domain in full (rest from reference TRBV2 and TRBJ1-2): EPEVTQTPSHQVTQMGQEVILRCVPISNHLYFYWYRQILGQKVEFLVSFYNNEISEKSEIFDDQFSVERPDGSNFTLKIRSTKLEDSAMYFCASSLGGDRYTFGSGTRLTVV.

J is TRBJ1-1 and V is TRBV5-1; maybe TRBD1 (5 bases). The CDR3 has 14 amino acids. The V gene lost 4 bases and the J gene lost 4 bases, with 14 bases spanning the gap. Looked up from germline, CDR1 is SGHRS and CDR2 is YFSETQ. The CDR3 bases are TGCGCCAGCAGCCAAGGAGGGGCGCGCACTGAAGCTTTCTTT. As protein: CASSQGGARTEAFF. Together with reference TRBV5-1 and TRBJ1-1, the CDR3 gives the full variable domain: KAGVTQTPRYLIKTRGQQVTLSCSPISGHRSVSWYQQTPGQGLQFLFEYFSETQRNKGNFPGRFSGRQFSNSRSEMNVSTLELGDSALYLCASSQGGARTEAFFGQGTRLTVV.

This clone was recorded a few times. The V gene is TRBV30, the J gene TRBJ1-3; a weak D match, TRBD1 (5 bases). V was cut by 7 bases and J by 3 bases, with 16 bases left in between. The CDR3 consists of 14 residues. From germline, CDR1 is GTSNPN and CDR2 SVGIG (reference sequence). CDR3 sequence: CAYGGVWNGNTIYF. CDR3 in DNA: TGTGCCTACGGGGGGGTTTGGAATGGAAACACCATATATTTT.

The chain is built from TRBV28 and TRBJ2-6; perhaps TRBD2 as D (5 bases). Germline V gene lookup returns CDR1 MDHEN and CDR2 SYDVKM. CDR3 size: 15 residues. Trimming cost V 5 bases and J 4 bases, with 12 bases left between them. This chain's CDR3 is CASSPGVTGANVLTF. The CDR3 region has the DNA TGTGCCAGCAGTCCCGGGGTTACCGGGGCCAACGTCCTGACTTTC.

The chain links TRBV5-6 to TRBJ1-1, with D uncertain. CDR1 is SGHDT and CDR2 is YYEEEE in the germline V gene. This CDR3 region has 13 residues. Trimming removed 5 bases from V and 1 base from J, with 9 bases in between. The CDR3 nucleotides read TGTGCCAGCAGACCAGGCCCGAACACTGAAGCTTTCTTT. Translating it yields CASRPGPNTEAFF.

In its sample, this clone was seen a few times. The chain recombines TRBV7-9 with TRBJ2-7; 7 positions agree with TRBD2. CDR1 is SEHNR, CDR2 FQNEAQ, per germline (reference sequence). The CDR3 runs 15 residues. Trimming removed 3 bases from V and 1 base from J; junction bases left unmatched: 6. DNA for the CDR3: TGTGCCAGCAGCTTTCCGCCTAGCGGTTCCTACGAGCAGTACTTC. Translating gives CASSFPPSGSYEQYF.

This clone was seen a single time. V is TRBV2 and J is TRBJ1-2, with TRBD1 identical over 8 bases. The CDR3 runs 15 residues. The V gene's germline CDR1 is SNHLY and CDR2 FYNNEI. V shed 6 bases, J shed 5 bases, and the junction held 11 bases outside the gene matches. CDR3 in amino acids: CASREGRTGTYGYTF. The CDR3 nucleotides read TGTGCCAGCAGGGAGGGTAGGACAGGGACGTATGGCTACACCTTC.

The V and J genes are TRBV5-6 and TRBJ2-7; no firm D call. Germline V CDR1 and CDR2: SGHDT, YYEEEE. The CDR3 is 16 residues long. Trimming pared 0 bases from V and 0 bases from J, leaving 13 bases between. The CDR3 protein is CASSLVVPNYSYEQYF. The CDR3 DNA is TGTGCCAGCAGCTTGGTGGTTCCCAACTACTCCTACGAGCAGTACTTC. The full variable domain, its missing parts supplied by reference TRBV5-6 and TRBJ2-7, is DAGVTQSPTHLIKTRGQQVTLRCSPKSGHDTVSWYQQALGQGPQFIFQYYEEEERQRGNFPDRFSGHQFPNYSSELNVNALLLGDSALYLCASSLVVPNYSYEQYFGPGTRLTVT.

This clone was observed a handful of times. The chain carries TRBV6-1 and TRBJ2-1, with TRBD1 identical over 7 bases. The CDR3 loop spans 15 amino acids. CDR1 and CDR2 from the germline V gene are MNHNS and SASEGT. V was pared by 3 bases and J by 0 bases, with 2 bases of the junction left unmatched. The CDR3, as DNA: TGTGCCAGCAGTGAGGACAGGAGCTCCTACAATGAGCAGTTCTTC. Its translation: CASSEDRSSYNEQFF.

This chain links TRBV5-1 with TRBJ1-4, with D possibly being TRBD1 (6 bases). The CDR3 spans 14 residues. In germline, CDR1 is SGHRS, CDR2 YFSETQ. Trimming cost V 0 bases and J 8 bases, with 11 bases left between them. CDR3 residues: CASSLVPGVEKLFF. CDR3 coding DNA: TGCGCCAGCAGCTTGGTGCCAGGGGTGGAAAAACTGTTTTTT.

V is TRBV11-2 and J is TRBJ2-7; tentatively, D is TRBD2 (6 bases). CDR3 length equals 14 residues. The V end was cut by 4 bases, the J end by 2 bases, with 12 bases between. Per germline, CDR1 SGHAT and CDR2 FQNNGV. The CDR3 here is CASSYRGKPYEQYF. In DNA form, the CDR3 reads TGTGCCAGCAGCTATCGCGGGAAACCCTACGAGCAGTACTTC.

This chain joins TRBV5-1 and TRBJ2-7; TRBD1 aligns across 8 bases. This CDR3 spans 16 amino acids. Germline V gene data show CDR1 as SGHRS and CDR2 as YFSETQ. J was trimmed by 2 bases and V by 3 bases; bases with no gene match: 10. Here the CDR3 reads CASSSNQGALPYEQYF. DNA of the CDR3: TGCGCCAGCAGCTCTAACCAGGGGGCCTTACCCTACGAGCAGTACTTC.

V and J are TRBV12-3 or TRBV12-4 and TRBJ2-3; no reliable D call. The CDR3 covers 12 residues. V lost 7 bases to trimming and J lost 5 bases, with 10 bases between them. The CDR3 DNA is TGTGCCAGCACAACTCTAGGAGATACGCAGTATTTT. Residues: CASTTLGDTQYF.

The chain links TRBV2 to TRBJ2-7, with 13 bases that match TRBD2. CDR1 is SNHLY, CDR2 FYNNEI, per germline. V lost 6 bases, J lost 1 base, and 6 bases stayed unmatched. The CDR3 extends over 16 amino acids. As DNA, the CDR3 is TGTGCCAGCAGGTTAGGACTAGCGGGAGAGTCCTACGAGCAGTACTTC. Protein sequence: CASRLGLAGESYEQYF.